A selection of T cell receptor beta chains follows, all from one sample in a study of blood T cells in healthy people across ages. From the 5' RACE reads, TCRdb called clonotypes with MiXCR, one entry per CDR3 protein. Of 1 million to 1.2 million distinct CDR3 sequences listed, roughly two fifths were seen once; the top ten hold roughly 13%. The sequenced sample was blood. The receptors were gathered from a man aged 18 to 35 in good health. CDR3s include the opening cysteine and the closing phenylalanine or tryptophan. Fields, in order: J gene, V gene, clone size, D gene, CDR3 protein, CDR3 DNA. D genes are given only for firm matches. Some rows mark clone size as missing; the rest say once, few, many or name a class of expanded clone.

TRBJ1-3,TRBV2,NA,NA,CASSEAGRFSGNTIYF,TGTGCCAGCAGTGAAGCGGGTCGGTTCTCTGGAAACACCATATATTTT
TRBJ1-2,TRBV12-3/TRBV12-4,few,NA,CASSLDGIPGNGYTF,TGTGCCAGCAGTTTAGATGGGATTCCGGGGAATGGCTACACCTTC
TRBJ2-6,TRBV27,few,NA,CASLRAGANVLTF,TGTGCCAGCTTGAGGGCTGGGGCCAACGTCCTGACTTTC
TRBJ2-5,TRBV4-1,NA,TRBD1,CASSLPGTVNNEQYF,TGCGCCAGCAGCCTACCCGGGACAGTCAACAATGAGCAGTACTTC
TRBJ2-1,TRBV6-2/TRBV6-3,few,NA,CASSKPIQELAYNEQFF,TGTGCCAGCAGTAAGCCTATACAGGAATTGGCCTACAATGAGCAGTTCTTC
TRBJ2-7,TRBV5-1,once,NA,CASSDEGGGEQYF,TGCGCCAGCAGCGACGAAGGGGGGGGGGAGCAGTACTTC
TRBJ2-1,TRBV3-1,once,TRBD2,CASSRLAGGHEQFF,TGTGCCAGCAGCCGACTAGCGGGGGGACACGAGCAGTTCTTC
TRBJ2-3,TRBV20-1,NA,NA,CSARPPLGGADTDTQYF,TGCAGTGCTAGACCTCCGTTAGGCGGAGCCGACACAGATACGCAGTATTTT
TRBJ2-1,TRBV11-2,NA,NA,CASSFPGWNEQFF,TGTGCCAGCAGCTTCCCAGGGTGGAATGAGCAGTTCTTC
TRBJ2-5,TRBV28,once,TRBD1,CATTTGKHRNEQYF,TGTGCTACCACGACAGGGAAACATAGGAATGAGCAGTACTTC
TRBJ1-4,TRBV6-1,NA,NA,CASSLGAVQEKLFF,TGTGCCAGCAGTTTAGGGGCGGTACAGGAAAAACTGTTTTTT
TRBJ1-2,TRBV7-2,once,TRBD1,CASSSSRSTGTGGGYTF,TGTGCCAGCAGCTCTAGCCGATCGACCGGGACAGGTGGTGGCTACACCTTC
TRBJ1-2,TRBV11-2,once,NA,CASSSMTMGRGTYGYTF,TGTGCCAGCAGCTCCATGACCATGGGACGGGGAACCTATGGCTACACCTTC
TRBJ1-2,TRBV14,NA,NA,CASSRFRYRTAYGYTF,TGTGCCAGCAGCCGATTCCGGTACCGGACAGCCTATGGCTACACCTTC
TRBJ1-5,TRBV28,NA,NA,CASRTDTSSNQPQHF,TGTGCCAGCAGAACAGACACCAGTAGCAATCAGCCCCAGCATTTT
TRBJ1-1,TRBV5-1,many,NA,CASSKGLNTEAFF,TGTGCCAGCTCCAAAGGACTTAACACTGAAGCTTTCTTT
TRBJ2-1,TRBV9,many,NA,CASSVSNEQFF,TGTGCCAGCAGCGTCAGCAATGAGCAGTTCTTC
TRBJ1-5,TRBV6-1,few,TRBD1,CASSDPGQGGGQPQHF,TGTGCCAGCAGTGACCCCGGACAGGGGGGAGGTCAGCCCCAGCATTTT
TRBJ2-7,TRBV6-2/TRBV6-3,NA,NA,CASRLSPRASSYEQYF,TGTGCCAGCAGACTATCTCCCAGGGCGAGCTCCTACGAGCAGTACTTC
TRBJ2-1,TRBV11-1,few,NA,CASSGSSSNEQFF,TGTGCCAGCAGCGGGTCCAGCAGCAATGAGCAGTTCTTC
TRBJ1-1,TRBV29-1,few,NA,CSVEMVGEAFF,TGCAGCGTGGAGATGGTGGGTGAAGCTTTCTTT
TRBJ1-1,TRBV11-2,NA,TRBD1,CASSRPGQMNTEAFF,TGTGCCAGCAGCCGCCCGGGACAGATGAACACTGAAGCTTTCTTT
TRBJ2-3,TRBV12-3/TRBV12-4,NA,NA,CASNRLLGRDMQYF,TGTGCCAGCAACAGACTCCTGGGAAGAGATATGCAGTATTTT
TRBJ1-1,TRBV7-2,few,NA,CASSFRMGGGTEAFF,TGTGCCAGCAGCTTCCGTATGGGGGGAGGTACTGAAGCTTTCTTT
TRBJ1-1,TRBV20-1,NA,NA,CSARERGKHDTEAFF,TGCAGTGCTAGAGAAAGGGGGAAACATGACACTGAAGCTTTCTTT
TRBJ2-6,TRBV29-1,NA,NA,CSAGFGANVLTF,TGCAGCGCAGGGTTCGGGGCCAACGTCCTGACTTTC
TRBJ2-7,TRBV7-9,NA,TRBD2,CASLLSGGSYNEQYF,TGTGCCAGCCTATTGAGCGGGGGCTCCTACAATGAGCAGTACTTC
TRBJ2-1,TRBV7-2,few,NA,CASSLTLSSYNEQFF,TGTGCCAGCAGCTTAACTCTAAGCTCCTACAATGAGCAGTTCTTC
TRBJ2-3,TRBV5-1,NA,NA,CASSLVGRVIADTQYF,TGCGCCAGCAGCTTGGTAGGCCGCGTAATTGCAGATACGCAGTATTTT
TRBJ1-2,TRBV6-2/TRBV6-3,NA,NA,CASLQAGSAYGYTF,TGTGCCAGTCTTCAGGCAGGGTCAGCCTATGGCTACACCTTC
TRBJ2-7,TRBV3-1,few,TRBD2,CASSPGTSPSEQYF,TGTGCCAGCAGCCCCGGGACTAGCCCCTCCGAGCAGTACTTC
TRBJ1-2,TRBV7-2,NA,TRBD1,CASSRRDRPTF,TGTGCCAGCAGCAGACGGGACAGGCCCACCTTC
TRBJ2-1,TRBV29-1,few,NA,CSVEDQRKGGLWTNEQFF,TGCAGCGTTGAAGACCAACGAAAGGGGGGCCTGTGGACTAATGAGCAGTTCTTC
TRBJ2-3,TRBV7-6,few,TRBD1,CASSRTGSDTQYF,TGTGCCAGCAGCCGGACAGGGTCAGATACGCAGTATTTT